The 31 T cell receptor beta chains below all came from one sample that was sequenced in a study of PD-1 blockade in mismatch repair-deficient tumors. Sequenced by immunoSEQ multiplex PCR; TCRdb stores in-frame clones only, minus some. The sample has about 100,000 clones, over 65% seen once. The material sequenced was peripheral blood, taken 36 weeks after starting pembrolizumab. The receptor set was obtained from an adult with mismatch repair-deficient cancer.

The V gene is TRBV6-5, the J gene TRBJ2-1; the match to TRBD2 covers 8 bases. The CDR3 extends over 16 amino acids. V dropped 0 bases and J dropped 6; count of bases not matched to a gene: 7. CDR1 MNHEY and CDR2 SVGAGI come from the germline V gene. Here the CDR3 reads CASSYSVAGHVNEQFF. The CDR3 DNA is TGTGCCAGCAGTTACTCAGTAGCGGGACATGTCAATGAGCAGTTCTTC.

The CDR3, as DNA: TGTGCCAGCAGCCCCGGGAATAGCGGGAGGGCCCTTGGAGAGACCCAGTACTTC. It yields the protein CASSPGNSGRALGETQYF. The chain carries TRBV9 and TRBJ2-5; 11 positions match TRBD2. The CDR3 has 18 residues. From germline, CDR1 is SGDLS and CDR2 YYNGEE. The J segment lost 4 bases and the V segment lost 4 bases, leaving 15 bases of the junction unmatched.

The chain uses TRBV30 and TRBJ2-4; 13 bases fit TRBD2. Germline V lookup: CDR1 GTSNPN, CDR2 SVGIG (reference sequence). CDR3 length: 14 amino acids. Trimming at V came to 1 base and at J to 8 bases, leaving 2 bases not matched to a gene. CDR3 sequence: CAWSEGLAGDIQYF. CDR3 in DNA: TGTGCCTGGAGTGAAGGACTAGCGGGAGACATTCAGTACTTC.

V and J are TRBV28 and TRBJ1-1, with D maybe TRBD1 (5 bases). The germline gives CDR1 MDHEN, CDR2 SYDVKM. The CDR3 runs 15 residues. Between the trimmed V and J ends, which lost 0 bases and 0 bases, there was a span of 8 bases. This CDR3 is CASSLWQGLNTEAFF. The CDR3 coding sequence is TGTGCCAGCAGTTTATGGCAGGGTCTGAACACTGAAGCTTTCTTT.

This chain uses TRBV11-3 with TRBJ1-1; the match to TRBD1 covers 9 bases. Per germline, CDR1 SGHNT and CDR2 YENEEA. The CDR3 loop spans 15 amino acids. Trimming removed 8 bases from V and 2 bases from J; junction bases left unmatched: 9. This CDR3 is CASRPRTGVNTEAFF. CDR3 nucleotides: TGTGCCAGCCGTCCCCGGACAGGGGTTAACACTGAAGCTTTCTTT. The complete variable domain, with remaining parts taken from reference TRBV11-3 and TRBJ1-1, reads EAGVVQSPRYKIIEKKQPVAFWCNPISGHNTLYWYLQNLGQGPELLIRYENEEAVDDSQLPKDRFSAERLKGVDSTLKIQPAELGDSAVYLCASRPRTGVNTEAFFGQGTRLTVV.

The chain combines TRBV6-4 with TRBJ2-7, with TRBD2 matching 8 bases. V dropped 5 bases and J dropped 7; count of bases not matched to a gene: 7. The CDR3 has 13 residues. Germline assignment: CDR1 MRHNA and CDR2 SNTAGT. The DNA of the CDR3 is TGTGCCAGCAGTCCAGCGGGAGTGGGTGAGCAGTACTTC. Its protein is CASSPAGVGEQYF.

This clone showed up just a few times. V and J are TRBV6-4 and TRBJ1-5; TRBD1 aligns across 8 bases. The junction had 9 bases not matched to a gene; V was cut back by 7 bases and J by 1 base. Per germline, CDR1 MRHNA and CDR2 SNTAGT. The CDR3 consists of 16 residues. The CDR3 DNA reads as TGTGCCAGCATTAACAGGGGGGTAATCAGCAATCAGCCCCAGCATTTT. This codes for CASINRGVISNQPQHF.

The chain is built from TRBV9 and TRBJ2-7; 7 bases fit TRBD2. From germline, CDR1 is SGDLS and CDR2 YYNGEE. V gave up 0 bases and J gave up 3 bases; unmatched junction bases: 6. The CDR3 has 15 amino acids. This CDR3 reads CASSVEPAGNYEQYF. CDR3 sequence (DNA): TGTGCCAGCAGCGTAGAACCAGCGGGGAACTACGAGCAGTACTTC. Using reference TRBV9 and TRBJ2-7 for the parts outside the CDR3, the full variable domain is DSGVTQTPKHLITATGQRVTLRCSPRSGDLSVYWYQQSLDQGLQFLIQYYNGEERAKGNILERFSAQQFPDLHSELNLSSLELGDSALYFCASSVEPAGNYEQYFGPGTRLTVT.

This chain joins TRBV10-3 and TRBJ1-1; possible D gene TRBD1, 5 bases. Germline loops: CDR1 ENHRY, CDR2 SYGVKD. CDR3 length: 16 residues. Trimming pared 2 bases from V and 6 bases from J, leaving 19 bases between. This chain's CDR3 is CAISEPIWGRAAEAFF. CDR3 in DNA: TGTGCCATCAGTGAGCCTATCTGGGGCAGGGCGGCTGAAGCTTTCTTT.

This clone was seen only once. Mismatch with germline at one junction end may stem from a read error. The chain carries TRBV6-9 and TRBJ1-5; D is uncertain. This CDR3 region has 9 residues. Germline lookup yields CDR1 MNHGY and CDR2 SVAAGI. CDR3 region: CPNRTALDF. The CDR3 DNA sequence: TGTCCCAATAGGACGGCCCTCGATTTT.

The J gene is TRBJ2-1, the V gene TRBV19; 7 bases align to TRBD2. Trimming removed 7 bases from V and 7 bases from J; junction bases left unmatched: 10. CDR3 length: 14 residues. Per the germline V gene, CDR1 is LNHDA and CDR2 is SQIVND (reference sequence). Here the CDR3 reads CASNSGRARNEQFF. The CDR3 DNA sequence: TGTGCCAGTAATAGTGGGAGGGCCAGGAATGAGCAGTTCTTC.

This rearrangement joins TRBV5-1 to TRBJ1-1; the match to TRBD1 covers 7 bases. Looked up from germline, CDR1 is SGHRS and CDR2 is YFSETQ. The J segment lost 0 bases and the V segment lost 4 bases, leaving 6 bases of the junction unmatched. CDR3 length: 15 residues. This CDR3 reads CASSLQGSLNTEAFF. The CDR3 DNA sequence: TGCGCCAGCAGCCTACAGGGGTCCCTGAACACTGAAGCTTTCTTT.

The rearrangement joins TRBV7-2 to TRBJ2-1; tentatively, D is TRBD1 (5 bases). V lost 5 bases and J lost 7, with 18 bases in between. CDR3 length: 15 amino acids. CDR1 is SGHTA, CDR2 FQGNSA, per germline. The CDR3 DNA reads as TGTGCCAGCAGCACGCCAAACCCAGGGTTGAATGAGCAGTTCTTC. Translated: CASSTPNPGLNEQFF.

The chain uses TRBV7-2 and TRBJ2-1; TRBD2 might be the D (5 bases). The ends were cut back, 5 bases at V and 1 base at J, with 24 bases in the middle. The CDR3 is 19 amino acids. Germline V lookup: CDR1 SGHTA, CDR2 FQGNSA. The CDR3 is CASSTPRMSRAGSYNEQFF. CDR3 nucleotide sequence: TGTGCCAGCAGCACGCCTCGGATGTCGCGGGCGGGTTCCTACAATGAGCAGTTCTTC.

The chain uses TRBV18 and TRBJ1-2; maybe TRBD1 (5 bases). CDR1 is KGHSH and CDR2 is LQKENI in the germline V gene. There are 15 residues in the CDR3. V lost 4 bases to trimming and J lost 4 bases, with 16 bases between them. The CDR3 is CASSLSGQNLYGYTF. The CDR3 region has the DNA TGTGCCAGCTCACTTTCTGGACAAAACCTCTATGGCTACACCTTC.

V usage is TRBV29-1 and J usage is TRBJ2-7; TRBD2 aligns across 10 bases. Trimming at V came to 6 bases and at J to 2 bases, leaving 22 bases not matched to a gene. CDR1 is SQVTM, CDR2 ANQGSEA, per germline. There are 19 residues in the CDR3. Written as DNA, the CDR3 is TGCAGCGTGGTGACTAGCGGGCCGGCTGAAAAGACGAGGACCTACGAGCAGTACTTC. It yields the protein CSVVTSGPAEKTRTYEQYF.

The V gene is TRBV27, the J gene TRBJ2-7; TRBD1 matches 10 bases. With V trimmed by 3 bases and J by 6 bases, 2 bases remained unmatched. Germline V gene lookup returns CDR1 MNHEY and CDR2 SMNVEV (reference sequence). The CDR3 extends over 13 amino acids. The CDR3 region has the DNA TGTGCCAGCAGTTTGGGACAGGGGCCCGAGCAGTACTTC. Residues: CASSLGQGPEQYF.

V usage is TRBV4-2 and J usage is TRBJ2-7, with a tentative D call TRBD2 (5 bases). The CDR3 runs to 12 residues. V lost 5 bases and J 4 bases, leaving 9 bases between the germline ends. Germline lookup yields CDR1 LGHNA and CDR2 YNFKEQ. CDR3 sequence: CASSRTGYEQYF. The CDR3 bases are TGTGCCAGCAGCAGGACTGGTTACGAGCAGTACTTC.

V is TRBV7-2 and J is TRBJ2-1; D is unclear. Trimming took 3 bases from V and 8 from J, leaving 11 bases between them. This CDR3 has 13 amino acids. CDR1 and CDR2 from the germline V gene are SGHTA and FQGNSA. DNA for the CDR3: TGTGCCAGCAGCTTGGGGATTGGTGATGAGCAGTTCTTC. This encodes CASSLGIGDEQFF.

This chain uses TRBV5-6 with TRBJ1-2; 8 nucleotides align to TRBD1. Looked up from germline, CDR1 is SGHDT and CDR2 is YYEEEE. This CDR3 contains 15 residues. With 4 bases clipped from V and 5 bases from J, the junction kept 10 bases outside the gene matches. In DNA, the CDR3 is TGTGCCAGCAGCGTGACAGGGGTAATAACGTATGGCTACACCTTC. Amino acid sequence: CASSVTGVITYGYTF.

This sequence joins TRBV5-1 and TRBJ2-7; the D is unclear. V dropped 2 bases and J dropped 5 bases, with 14 bases sitting between them. Germline V gives CDR1 SGHRS, CDR2 YFSETQ. There are 14 residues in the CDR3. The chain's CDR3 is CASSLLDSSHEQYF. The DNA of the CDR3 is TGCGCCAGCAGCTTATTGGATAGTAGCCACGAGCAGTACTTC.

The rearrangement joins TRBV2 to TRBJ2-3; 12 nucleotides match TRBD2. This CDR3 has 16 amino acids. With V trimmed by 6 bases and J by 3 bases, 7 bases remained unmatched. Germline V gene lookup returns CDR1 SNHLY and CDR2 FYNNEI. Here the CDR3 DNA reads TGTGCCAGCAGGGGCCCCGGGACTAGCGGGACAGATACGCAGTATTTT. It specifies CASRGPGTSGTDTQYF.

This clone was recorded a few times. The chain couples TRBV2 to TRBJ2-3; D unclear. V was trimmed by 4 bases and J by 0 bases, leaving 14 bases between them. Germline V gene lookup returns CDR1 SNHLY and CDR2 FYNNEI. CDR3 length equals 16 residues. CDR3 residues: CASSGGLAPSTDTQYF. For the CDR3, the DNA is TGTGCCAGCAGTGGGGGTCTGGCGCCTAGCACAGATACGCAGTATTTT.

The CDR3 DNA reads as TGTGCCAGCTCCCGGGACACTGAAGCTTTCTTT. It encodes CASSRDTEAFF. J is TRBJ1-1 and V is TRBV6-6; D is uncertain. The CDR3 extends over 11 amino acids. Trimming cost V 8 bases and J 3 bases, with 7 bases left between them. The germline gives CDR1 MNHNY, CDR2 SVGAGI (reference sequence).

The J gene is TRBJ1-1, the V gene TRBV7-6; D gene uncertain. Trimming took off 5 bases at V and 4 bases at J, with 8 bases between the two ends. Germline CDR1 is SGHVS and CDR2 is FNYEAQ. The CDR3 runs 12 residues. The CDR3 spells CASSGVGTEAFF. The DNA for the CDR3 is TGTGCCAGCAGCGGGGTAGGCACTGAAGCTTTCTTT.

The rearrangement links TRBV28 to TRBJ1-1, with D unresolved. V was pared by 1 base and J by 1 base, with 10 bases between. The CDR3 consists of 15 residues. Germline loops: CDR1 MDHEN, CDR2 SYDVKM. The CDR3 spells CASSLYGVSNTEAFF. The CDR3 DNA reads as TGTGCCAGCAGTTTATATGGGGTGTCGAACACTGAAGCTTTCTTT.

The chain couples TRBV5-1 to TRBJ2-1, with D possibly matching TRBD2 (6 bases). With 0 bases removed from V and 3 bases from J, the gap between germline ends came to 13 bases. The germline CDR1 and CDR2 sequences are SGHRS and YFSETQ. The CDR3 has 16 residues. The CDR3 DNA follows: TGCGCCAGCAGCTTGGTCGGGGGATCTAGCTACAATGAGCAGTTCTTC. Translated, it gives CASSLVGGSSYNEQFF. The full variable domain, rest sourced from reference TRBV5-1 and TRBJ2-1, is KAGVTQTPRYLIKTRGQQVTLSCSPISGHRSVSWYQQTPGQGLQFLFEYFSETQRNKGNFPGRFSGRQFSNSRSEMNVSTLELGDSALYLCASSLVGGSSYNEQFFGPGTRLTVL.

In its sample, this clone was seen once. The chain has TRBV5-1 and TRBJ2-7; no clear D. The germline V and J ends were trimmed by 1 base and 0 bases, with 11 bases remaining between them. Per the germline V gene, CDR1 is SGHRS and CDR2 is YFSETQ. The CDR3 has 15 amino acids. The CDR3 coding sequence is TGCGCCAGCAGCTTGTCGCCCTGGAGCTCCTACGAGCAGTACTTC. It is translated as CASSLSPWSSYEQYF. Full variable domain (remainder filled in from reference TRBV5-1 and TRBJ2-7): KAGVTQTPRYLIKTRGQQVTLSCSPISGHRSVSWYQQTPGQGLQFLFEYFSETQRNKGNFPGRFSGRQFSNSRSEMNVSTLELGDSALYLCASSLSPWSSYEQYFGPGTRLTVT.

The chain's CDR3 is CASSQSFGTSGRNEQFF. The CDR3 coding sequence is TGTGCCAGCTCACAATCTTTCGGGACTAGCGGGCGAAATGAGCAGTTCTTC. J is TRBJ2-1 and V is TRBV18; 12 bases line up with TRBD2. The V segment lost 4 bases and the J segment 7 bases; nucleotides outside the gene matches: 11. The CDR3 consists of 17 residues. In germline, CDR1 is KGHSH, CDR2 LQKENI.

The V call is TRBV19, the J call TRBJ1-1; 7 nucleotides agree with TRBD1. CDR3 length: 14 amino acids. V dropped 6 bases and J dropped 1; count of bases not matched to a gene: 5. Germline CDR1 and CDR2: LNHDA and SQIVND (reference sequence). CDR3 bases: TGTGCCAGTAGGAAGGGACAGCCGAACACTGAAGCTTTCTTT. Translated, it gives CASRKGQPNTEAFF. Together with reference TRBV19 and TRBJ1-1, the CDR3 gives the full variable domain: DGGITQSPKYLFRKEGQNVTLSCEQNLNHDAMYWYRQDPGQGLRLIYYSQIVNDFQKGDIAEGYSVSREKKESFPLTVTSAQKNPTAFYLCASRKGQPNTEAFFGQGTRLTVV.

This chain joins TRBV4-1 and TRBJ2-3; 7 nucleotides line up with TRBD2. CDR3 size: 16 residues. J lost 2 bases, V lost 0 bases, and 5 bases had no gene match. Germline values: CDR1 MGHRA, CDR2 YSYEKL. CDR3 loop: CASSQDQAGFTDTQYF. For the CDR3, the DNA is TGCGCCAGCAGCCAAGATCAAGCGGGATTCACAGATACGCAGTATTTT.